Each of the 15 T cell receptor beta chains below was sequenced from the same sample in a study of pediatric ulcerative colitis. Some clones are missing from TCRdb's copy, which holds only in-frame ones; the method was immunoSEQ multiplex PCR. This sample yields around 61,000 clones, of which approximately 87% are seen a single time; nearly 3.5% belongs to the top ten. Material for sequencing was blood. Receptors originate from a boy aged 5-17 years with severe ulcerative colitis.

This chain joins TRBV11-2 and TRBJ1-1, with D unclear. Looked up from germline, CDR1 is SGHAT and CDR2 is FQNNGV. Trimming took off 0 bases at V and 0 bases at J, with 5 bases between the two ends. The CDR3 runs to 14 residues. CDR3 in DNA: TGTGCCAGCAGCTTAGAGAAGCTGAACACTGAAGCTTTCTTT. Its protein is CASSLEKLNTEAFF.

This chain uses TRBV2 with TRBJ1-3, with D unresolved. Per the germline V gene, CDR1 is SNHLY and CDR2 is FYNNEI. The CDR3 has 17 residues. V was pared by 1 base and J by 4 bases, with 17 bases between. The CDR3 loop reads CASSEGPISRSGNTIYF. As DNA, the CDR3 is TGTGCCAGCAGTGAAGGGCCCATCTCCCGGTCAGGAAACACCATATATTTT.

The gene calls are TRBV27 and TRBJ2-6; D is perhaps TRBD1 or TRBD2 (5 bases each). The germline V gene has CDR1 MNHEY and CDR2 SMNVEV (reference sequence). Trimming shortened V by 8 bases and J by 0 bases, and 14 bases separated the two germline ends. This CDR3 has 16 amino acids. CDR3 DNA: TGTGCCAGCCGTTCGGGACCGAACTCTGGGGCCAACGTCCTGACTTTC. Its translation is CASRSGPNSGANVLTF.

This sequence joins TRBV4-1 and TRBJ1-1, with TRBD1 as a possible D gene (6 bases). The CDR3 contains 14 residues. V was cut by 4 bases and J by 5 bases, with 14 bases left in between. Germline V CDR1 and CDR2: MGHRA, YSYEKL. The CDR3 DNA sequence: TGCGCCAGCAGCCTGGCAACAGGGCAGACTGAAGCTTTCTTT. As protein: CASSLATGQTEAFF.

Comment on this clone: Other DNA sequences within the sample encode an identical CDR3. The chain employs TRBV29-1 and TRBJ2-7; 7 bases line up with TRBD2. This CDR3 comprises 13 residues. J lost 3 bases, V lost 6 bases, and 8 bases had no gene match. CDR1 SQVTM and CDR2 ANQGSEA come from the germline V gene. CDR3 DNA sequence: TGCAGCGTCGGCCCTAGCGGAGGCTACGAGCAGTACTTC. Its protein is CSVGPSGGYEQYF.

This chain joins TRBV11-1 and TRBJ1-1; 9 nucleotides match TRBD1. In germline, CDR1 is SGHAT, CDR2 FQDESV (reference sequence). With 5 bases clipped from V and 7 bases from J, the junction kept 8 bases outside the gene matches. This CDR3 is built from 14 residues. CDR3: CASSTTGGRGEAFF. CDR3 DNA sequence: TGTGCCAGCAGCACTACAGGGGGCCGGGGTGAAGCTTTCTTT.

This chain uses TRBV7-6 with TRBJ2-3, with D possibly being TRBD2 (6 bases). In germline, CDR1 is SGHVS, CDR2 FNYEAQ. The CDR3 consists of 14 residues. With 1 base removed from V and 4 bases from J, the gap between germline ends came to 9 bases. In nucleotides, the CDR3 is TGTGCCAGCAGCTTAGTAGAGCGGGCAGATACGCAGTATTTT. It translates to CASSLVERADTQYF.

The table lists this clone with a count of one. This chain uses TRBV4-1 with TRBJ2-1; D call uncertain. Looked up from germline, CDR1 is MGHRA and CDR2 is YSYEKL. This CDR3 is 13 amino acids long. Trimming removed 5 bases from V and 8 bases from J, with 13 bases in between. In nucleotides, the CDR3 is TGCGCCAGCAGCGAGACAAGTGGTTATGAGCAGTTCTTC. Its protein product is CASSETSGYEQFF.

For the CDR3, the DNA is TGCGCCAGCAGCTTGCCCGGGACGGACCAAGAGACCCAGTACTTC. Its protein product is CASSLPGTDQETQYF. This chain links TRBV5-1 with TRBJ2-5; tentatively, D is TRBD1 or TRBD2 (5 bases each). The germline V gene encodes CDR1 SGHRS and CDR2 YFSETQ. The V gene lost 1 base and the J gene lost 0 bases, with 10 bases spanning the gap. CDR3 length: 15 residues.

The chain carries TRBV6-5 and TRBJ2-2, with 8 bases that match TRBD1. The junction had 6 bases not matched to a gene; V was cut back by 7 bases and J by 5 bases. The CDR3 is made up of 14 amino acids. Germline lookup yields CDR1 MNHEY and CDR2 SVGAGI. For the CDR3, the DNA is TGTGCCAGCACCGGACAGGGATGGACCGGGGAGCTGTTTTTT. This sequence encodes CASTGQGWTGELFF.

The chain uses TRBV12-5 and TRBJ2-2; D unresolved. This CDR3 contains 15 residues. CDR1 and CDR2 from the germline V gene are LGHNT and FRNRAP. The germline V and J ends were trimmed by 5 bases and 1 base, with 11 bases remaining between them. CDR3 bases: TGTGCTAGTGGTAGCCGCACCAAGAACACCGGGGAGCTGTTTTTT. Amino acid sequence: CASGSRTKNTGELFF.

The chain joins TRBV7-2 to TRBJ2-7; 9 bases align to TRBD2. Unmatched junction bases numbered 0, after V lost 0 bases and J lost 0 bases. CDR1 and CDR2 from the germline V gene are SGHTA and FQGNSA. The CDR3 loop spans 15 amino acids. Here the CDR3 DNA reads TGTGCCAGCAGCTTAGCTAGCGGGAGCTCCTACGAGCAGTACTTC. Residues: CASSLASGSSYEQYF.

DNA for the CDR3: TGTGCCAGCAGACGACTACCGGGACTAGACTTAAGCTCCTACGAGCAGTACTTC. It specifies CASRRLPGLDLSSYEQYF. The chain carries TRBV5-4 and TRBJ2-7, with TRBD2 matching over 8 bases. The CDR3 is 18 residues long. J was trimmed by 0 bases and V by 5 bases; bases with no gene match: 16. Germline CDR1 SGHNT, CDR2 YYREEE (reference sequence).

The chain is built from TRBV19 and TRBJ1-1; the match to TRBD1 covers 8 bases. The CDR3 covers 13 residues. Germline loops: CDR1 LNHDA, CDR2 SQIVND (reference sequence). Germline trimming cut 5 bases from V and 8 bases from J; bases unmatched to any gene: 7. This chain's CDR3 is CASSLTGGGEAFF. The CDR3 coding sequence is TGTGCCAGTAGTTTAACAGGGGGAGGCGAAGCTTTCTTT.

The chain is built from TRBV30 and TRBJ1-2; 7 bases line up with TRBD1. The V and J ends lost 8 bases and 5 bases, in that order; junction bases with no gene match: 8. CDR3 length equals 12 residues. CDR1 and CDR2 (germline): GTSNPN, SVGIG (reference sequence). The CDR3 is CAGQKTGYGYTF. CDR3 DNA: TGTGCCGGGCAAAAGACAGGGTATGGCTACACCTTC.